This TCR beta chain came from a study of T cell clones after liver transplantation. Background on the study: Post-transplant blood was tracked for graft-donor-reactive T cell clones identified in a pre-transplant mixed lymphocyte reaction. Until 12-24 months post-transplant, subjects got standard immunosuppression and no induction.

The method was immunoSEQ multiplex PCR; TCRdb's version includes in-frame clones alone and lacks a portion of them. The sample comprises tens of thousands of clones, about 77% of which are singletons, and roughly 33% rests with the top ten. There are 15 residues in the CDR3. Trimming took 8 bases from V and 5 from J; bases not matched to a gene: 12. The V gene's germline CDR1 is MNHEY and CDR2 SVGAGI. Points from the study as a whole: A larger donor-reactive than third-party decline suggested partial antigen-specific deletion. Post-transplant time points were not standardized, so conclusions are preliminary.

About this clone: Its target is not known.

The chain recombines TRBV6-5 with TRBJ2-3, with TRBD2 matching 8 bases. This clonotype originated in a human patient who received a liver transplant. Certain T cells may be donor cells from the graft. Sequencing was performed on CD8+ T cells from blood, taken around 54 months after liver transplant. CDR3 bases: TGTGCCAGCGGCGGCCCGGGACTAGAAGGAGATACGCAGTATTTT. Encoded protein: CASGGPGLEGDTQYF.